The rows below give T cell receptor beta chains drawn from one sample of a study of T-cell reconstitution after alpha-beta-depleted transplantation in children. TCRdb used MiXCR to reprocess the PCR reads, holding one entry per CDR3 protein. The sample lists about 540,000 distinct CDR3 sequences, about 17% seen once, with over 3% in the top ten. The source was PBMCs from the stem cell graft donor, collected from the stem cell graft. The source of these receptors is a human donor who donated a stem cell graft to a child with acute lymphoblastic leukemia. The CDR3 runs from the conserved cysteine through the conserved F or W. A D gene is named only where the DNA matches it firmly. Clone size, where shown, is once, few, many, or a class for clones that have expanded.

size: .
V: TRBV27
D: .
J: TRBJ2-7
DNA: TGTGCCAGCAGTTCGGGGACACGTTCCTACGAGCAGTACTTC
CDR3: CASSSGTRSYEQYF

size: .
V: TRBV6-6
D: .
J: TRBJ2-1
DNA: TGTGCCAGCAGACCGGGACGGAGCAATGAGCAGTTCTTC
CDR3: CASRPGRSNEQFF

size: .
V: TRBV5-5
D: .
J: TRBJ1-4
DNA: TGTGCCAGCAGCTTGGGTTGGGGGGCGCTCGAAAAACTGTTTTTT
CDR3: CASSLGWGALEKLFF

size: few
V: TRBV6-6
D: .
J: TRBJ2-3
DNA: TGTGCCAGCAGTTACCAAAGCACAGATACGCAGTATTTT
CDR3: CASSYQSTDTQYF

size: few
V: TRBV10-3
D: .
J: TRBJ2-7
DNA: TGTGCCATCAGTGAGGGGGGGGCCTCTTACGAGCAGTACTTC
CDR3: CAISEGGASYEQYF

size: .
V: TRBV19
D: .
J: TRBJ2-7
DNA: TGTGCCAGTAGTATTTTTTTAGCCGCCGCCGACGAGCAGTACTTC
CDR3: CASSIFLAAADEQYF

size: few
V: TRBV20-1
D: .
J: TRBJ2-7
DNA: TGCAGTGCTACCGCAATTAACTCCTACGAGCAGTACTTC
CDR3: CSATAINSYEQYF

size: .
V: TRBV27
D: .
J: TRBJ2-3
DNA: TGTGCCAGCGGTTTCGGTACAGATACGCAGTATTTT
CDR3: CASGFGTDTQYF

size: .
V: TRBV5-1
D: .
J: TRBJ2-5
DNA: TGCGCCAGCAGCCACCTGCAGCAGACCCAGTACTTC
CDR3: CASSHLQQTQYF

size: few
V: TRBV7-3
D: TRBD2
J: TRBJ2-5
DNA: TGTGCCAGCAGCCAAGCGGGAGGCCTCCAAGAGACCCAGTACTTC
CDR3: CASSQAGGLQETQYF

size: .
V: TRBV12-3/TRBV12-4
D: TRBD2
J: TRBJ2-3
DNA: TGTGCCAGCAGTCCAAGCGGGACCCGGGATACGCAGTATTTT
CDR3: CASSPSGTRDTQYF

size: few
V: TRBV7-8
D: .
J: TRBJ2-1
DNA: TGTGCCAGCAGCTTCGGAGCACCGAGCTCCTACAATGAGCAGTTCTTC
CDR3: CASSFGAPSSYNEQFF

size: few
V: TRBV2
D: TRBD2
J: TRBJ2-1
DNA: TGTGCCACCTATAGGACTAGCGGGAGCGATGAGCAGTTCTTC
CDR3: CATYRTSGSDEQFF

size: many
V: TRBV20-1
D: TRBD1
J: TRBJ1-2
DNA: TGCAGTGCTAGTCCGGACAGGGGCTATGGCTACACCTTC
CDR3: CSASPDRGYGYTF

size: few
V: TRBV7-3
D: .
J: TRBJ2-1
DNA: TGTGCCAGCAGCTTATCTAGAACGGGCCCCTACAATGAGCAGTTCTTC
CDR3: CASSLSRTGPYNEQFF

size: .
V: TRBV12-3/TRBV12-4
D: TRBD1
J: TRBJ2-7
DNA: TGTGCCAGCAGTTTAGCGGACAGGGGACCTCTTAACTACGAGCAGTACTTC
CDR3: CASSLADRGPLNYEQYF

size: .
V: TRBV18
D: .
J: TRBJ2-3
DNA: TGTGCCAGCTCACCGCTGGGGGATGACACAGATACGCAGTATTTT
CDR3: CASSPLGDDTDTQYF

size: .
V: TRBV28
D: .
J: TRBJ1-5
DNA: TGTGCCAGCAGTTTAAGGGGCGTAAGAAGCAATCAGCCCCAGCATTTT
CDR3: CASSLRGVRSNQPQHF

size: few
V: TRBV7-9
D: .
J: TRBJ1-1
DNA: TGTGCCAGCAGCTTAGACAGGGTAGCGGTTGAAGCTTTCTTT
CDR3: CASSLDRVAVEAFF

size: few
V: TRBV6-2/TRBV6-3
D: TRBD2
J: TRBJ2-3
DNA: TGTGCCAGCAGTTCCACAGGACTAGTCGCAGATACGCAGTATTTT
CDR3: CASSSTGLVADTQYF

size: .
V: TRBV12-3/TRBV12-4
D: TRBD1
J: TRBJ2-3
DNA: TGTGCCAGCAGGGGTCGCGGGACAGGGAGTACAGATACGCAGTATTTT
CDR3: CASRGRGTGSTDTQYF

size: few
V: TRBV5-5
D: .
J: TRBJ2-3
DNA: TGTGCCAGCAGCTTTAGCGGATTTAACACAGATACGCAGTATTTT
CDR3: CASSFSGFNTDTQYF

size: .
V: TRBV27
D: .
J: TRBJ2-1
DNA: TGTGCCAGCAGTTTCGCATCGGGAGCCGGTGATGAGCAGTTCTTC
CDR3: CASSFASGAGDEQFF

size: .
V: TRBV12-3/TRBV12-4
D: .
J: TRBJ1-5
DNA: TGTGCCAGCAGTTTCGCCCTTGGGGACCGAAGCAATCAGCCCCAGCATTTT
CDR3: CASSFALGDRSNQPQHF

size: .
V: TRBV6-5
D: .
J: TRBJ1-3
DNA: TGTGCCAGCAGTTACTCGAAGAGAAGCTCTGGAAACACCATATATTTT
CDR3: CASSYSKRSSGNTIYF

size: few
V: TRBV5-4
D: TRBD1
J: TRBJ1-2
DNA: TGTGCCAGCAGCTTGAGCAGGGGGCAGGGCTACACCTTC
CDR3: CASSLSRGQGYTF

size: few
V: TRBV5-5
D: TRBD1
J: TRBJ2-1
DNA: TGTGCCAGCGAGACAGGGTCCTACAATGAGCAGTTCTTC
CDR3: CASETGSYNEQFF

size: few
V: TRBV5-5
D: TRBD1
J: TRBJ1-2
DNA: TGTGCCAGCAGCCGCGGGACAGGGCTTAACTATGGCTACACCTTC
CDR3: CASSRGTGLNYGYTF

size: few
V: TRBV5-1
D: TRBD1
J: TRBJ1-2
DNA: TGCGCCAGCGGACGGTTAGCCGGGACAGGGCATGGCTACACCTTC
CDR3: CASGRLAGTGHGYTF

size: .
V: TRBV27
D: .
J: TRBJ1-3
DNA: TGTGCCAGCAGTTCTTCAGGGACTATGAACACCATATATTTT
CDR3: CASSSSGTMNTIYF

size: few
V: TRBV2
D: .
J: TRBJ2-7
DNA: TGTGCCAGCAGCCCAGGAAGGGCCTACGAGCAGTACTTC
CDR3: CASSPGRAYEQYF

size: few
V: TRBV20-1
D: TRBD2
J: TRBJ2-7
DNA: TGCAGTGCTAGGGGGACTAGCGGCAACTACGAGCAGTACTTC
CDR3: CSARGTSGNYEQYF

size: .
V: TRBV5-5
D: TRBD2
J: TRBJ2-3
DNA: TGTGCCAGCAGCCGACTAGCGGGAGTTCCAGATACGCAGTATTTT
CDR3: CASSRLAGVPDTQYF

size: .
V: TRBV4-1
D: .
J: TRBJ1-5
DNA: TGCGCCAGCAGCCAAGAGTGGGGATATAGCAATCAGCCCCAGCATTTT
CDR3: CASSQEWGYSNQPQHF

size: many
V: TRBV29-1
D: .
J: TRBJ1-1
DNA: TGCAGCGTTGTGGGCCCTCGGGGCACTGAAGCTTTCTTT
CDR3: CSVVGPRGTEAFF

size: few
V: TRBV29-1
D: .
J: TRBJ1-1
DNA: TGCAGCGTTGAGGGGATCTACCGGGACACTGAAGCTTTCTTT
CDR3: CSVEGIYRDTEAFF

size: .
V: TRBV9
D: .
J: TRBJ2-7
DNA: TGTGCCAGCAGCGTAGTTTCTAGCGCTGGGGAGCAGTACTTC
CDR3: CASSVVSSAGEQYF

size: .
V: TRBV10-3
D: .
J: TRBJ2-1
DNA: TGTGCCATCAGTGAGTCAACCTACAATGAGCAGTTCTTC
CDR3: CAISESTYNEQFF

size: .
V: TRBV12-3/TRBV12-4
D: .
J: TRBJ1-1
DNA: TGTGCCCTAACGAGGTGGGGCACTGAAGCTTTCTTT
CDR3: CALTRWGTEAFF

size: .
V: TRBV12-3/TRBV12-4
D: .
J: TRBJ1-1
DNA: TGTGCCAGCAGTTCGGGGACGCCTGAAGCTTTCTTT
CDR3: CASSSGTPEAFF

size: .
V: TRBV10-3
D: .
J: TRBJ2-7
DNA: TGTGCCATCAGTGAGATCCCCCCCGGGGGCAGCTACGAGCAGTACTTC
CDR3: CAISEIPPGGSYEQYF

size: few
V: TRBV6-5
D: .
J: TRBJ2-1
DNA: TGTGCCAGCAGTTCATACCAGAATCCCCACAATGAGCAGTTCTTC
CDR3: CASSSYQNPHNEQFF

size: few
V: TRBV12-3/TRBV12-4
D: TRBD2
J: TRBJ2-1
DNA: TGTGCCAGCAGTTTTCCGGGACTAGCCTACAATGAGCAGTTCTTC
CDR3: CASSFPGLAYNEQFF

size: .
V: TRBV24-1
D: .
J: TRBJ1-2
DNA: TGTGCCACCAGTGTGGGCAGATATGGCTACACCTTC
CDR3: CATSVGRYGYTF

size: .
V: TRBV5-4
D: TRBD2
J: TRBJ2-1
DNA: TGTGCCAGCAGCACCGGGACTAGAGGCTACAATGAGCAGTTCTTC
CDR3: CASSTGTRGYNEQFF

size: few
V: TRBV5-1
D: .
J: TRBJ1-1
DNA: TGCGCCAGCAGCTTGTACGCGGAGAACACTGAAGCTTTCTTT
CDR3: CASSLYAENTEAFF

size: .
V: TRBV20-1
D: .
J: TRBJ2-7
DNA: TGCAGTGCTAGAGATGTGGGGAAGTTAGGCTACGAGCAGTACTTC
CDR3: CSARDVGKLGYEQYF

size: .
V: TRBV6-2/TRBV6-3
D: TRBD2
J: TRBJ2-7
DNA: TGTGCCAGCAGTTACTCGATACGTAGCGGGAAAGGACCCTACGAGCAGTACTTC
CDR3: CASSYSIRSGKGPYEQYF

size: .
V: TRBV20-1
D: .
J: TRBJ1-1
DNA: TGCAGTGCTCCCCACATGAACACTGAAGCTTTCTTT
CDR3: CSAPHMNTEAFF

size: few
V: TRBV27
D: TRBD1
J: TRBJ1-2
DNA: TGTGCCAGCAGCTGGAGCTCCGGGACAGGGTATGGCTACACCTTC
CDR3: CASSWSSGTGYGYTF

size: few
V: TRBV18
D: .
J: TRBJ1-4
DNA: TGTGCCAGCTCATCCCAGGGGCTTAATGAAAAACTGTTTTTT
CDR3: CASSSQGLNEKLFF

size: few
V: TRBV27
D: TRBD2
J: TRBJ2-5
DNA: TGTGCCAGCAGACTAGCGGGGACGCAAGAGACCCAGTACTTC
CDR3: CASRLAGTQETQYF

size: .
V: TRBV12-3/TRBV12-4
D: .
J: TRBJ2-1
DNA: TGTGCCAGCAGTTTATCGGCGGGGACGGCTGAGCATTTCTTC
CDR3: CASSLSAGTAEHFF

size: .
V: TRBV25-1
D: .
J: TRBJ2-7
DNA: TGTGCCAGCAGTGGTCCGGGACTTCACGAAGTATTC
CDR3: CASSGPGLHEVF

size: many
V: TRBV20-1
D: .
J: TRBJ1-1
DNA: TGCAGTGCTAGAGACAGGGGGAACACTGAAGCTTTCTTT
CDR3: CSARDRGNTEAFF

size: few
V: TRBV20-1
D: .
J: TRBJ2-7
DNA: TGCAGTGCCCGCCCCTCCCCCCGTTCCTCGCTTCGACGGCAGTACTTC
CDR3: CSARPSPRSSLRRQYF

size: .
V: TRBV2
D: TRBD2
J: TRBJ2-7
DNA: TGTGCCAGCCTTGGCGGGAGCCCGTACGAGCAGTACTTC
CDR3: CASLGGSPYEQYF